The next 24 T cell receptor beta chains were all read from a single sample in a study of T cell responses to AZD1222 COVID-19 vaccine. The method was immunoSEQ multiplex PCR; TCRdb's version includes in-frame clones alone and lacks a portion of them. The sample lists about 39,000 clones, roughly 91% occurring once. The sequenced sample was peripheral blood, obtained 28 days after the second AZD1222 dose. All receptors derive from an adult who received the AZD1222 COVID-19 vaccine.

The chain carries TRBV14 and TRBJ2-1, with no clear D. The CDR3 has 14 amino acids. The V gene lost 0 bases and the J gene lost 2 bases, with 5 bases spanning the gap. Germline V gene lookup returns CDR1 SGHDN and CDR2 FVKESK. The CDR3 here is CASSQELAYNEQFF. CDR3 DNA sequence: TGTGCCAGCAGCCAAGAACTCGCCTACAATGAGCAGTTCTTC. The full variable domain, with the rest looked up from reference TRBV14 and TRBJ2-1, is EAGVTQFPSHSVIEKGQTVTLRCDPISGHDNLYWYRRVMGKEIKFLLHFVKESKQDESGMPNNRFLAERTGGTYSTLKVQPAELEDSGVYFCASSQELAYNEQFFGPGTRLTVL.

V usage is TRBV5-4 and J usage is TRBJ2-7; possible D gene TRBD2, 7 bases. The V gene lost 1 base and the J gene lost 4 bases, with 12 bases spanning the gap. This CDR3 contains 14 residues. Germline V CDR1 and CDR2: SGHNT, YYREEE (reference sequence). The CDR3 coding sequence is TGTGCCAGCAGCTTGCGGGGGCGGGGGTACGAGCAGTACTTC. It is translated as CASSLRGRGYEQYF.

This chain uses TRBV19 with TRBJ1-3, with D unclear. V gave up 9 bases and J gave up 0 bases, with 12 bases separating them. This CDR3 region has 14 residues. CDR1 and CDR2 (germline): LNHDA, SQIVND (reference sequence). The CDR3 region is CASKDSNSGNTIYF. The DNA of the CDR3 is TGTGCCAGCAAGGACTCCAACTCTGGAAACACCATATATTTT.

In DNA form, the CDR3 reads TGTGCCAGCAGCCAAGATAAGGGGGGTAGTTATAATTCACCCCTCCACTTT. Its protein product is CASSQDKGGSYNSPLHF. The chain joins TRBV4-2 to TRBJ1-6, with D tentatively TRBD1 (6 bases). V gave up 0 bases and J gave up 4 bases, with 13 bases separating them. In germline, CDR1 is LGHNA, CDR2 YNFKEQ. This CDR3 is 17 amino acids long.

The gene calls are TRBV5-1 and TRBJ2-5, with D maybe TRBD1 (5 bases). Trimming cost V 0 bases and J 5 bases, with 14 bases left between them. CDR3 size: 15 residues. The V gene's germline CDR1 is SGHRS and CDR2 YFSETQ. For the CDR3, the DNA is TGCGCCAGCAGCTTGGCCCTACAGGCTTTGGAGACCCAGTACTTC. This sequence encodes CASSLALQALETQYF.

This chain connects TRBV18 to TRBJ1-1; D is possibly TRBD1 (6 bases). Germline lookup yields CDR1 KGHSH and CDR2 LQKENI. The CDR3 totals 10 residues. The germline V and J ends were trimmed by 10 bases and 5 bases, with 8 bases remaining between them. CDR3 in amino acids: CATQGTEAFF. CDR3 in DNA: TGTGCCACCCAGGGGACTGAAGCTTTCTTT.

DNA of the CDR3: TGTGCCAGCAGCTTGATACCGGGACAGGGTCTCGCTGGAAACACCATATATTTT. It translates to CASSLIPGQGLAGNTIYF. The chain recombines TRBV5-4 with TRBJ1-3; 9 bases match TRBD1. With 1 base clipped from V and 2 bases from J, the junction kept 10 bases outside the gene matches. The CDR3 length is 18 residues. Looked up from germline, CDR1 is SGHNT and CDR2 is YYREEE (reference sequence).

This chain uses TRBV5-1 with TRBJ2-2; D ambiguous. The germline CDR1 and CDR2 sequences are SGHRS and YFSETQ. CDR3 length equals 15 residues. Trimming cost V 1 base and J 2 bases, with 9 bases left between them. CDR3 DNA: TGCGCCAGCAGCTTGAGCACAGCCAACACCGGGGAGCTGTTTTTT. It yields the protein CASSLSTANTGELFF.

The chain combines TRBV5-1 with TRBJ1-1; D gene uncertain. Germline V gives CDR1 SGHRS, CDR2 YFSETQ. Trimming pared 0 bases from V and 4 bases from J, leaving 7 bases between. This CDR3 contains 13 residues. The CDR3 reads CASSLGRGTEAFF. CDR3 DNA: TGCGCCAGCAGCTTGGGCCGGGGCACTGAAGCTTTCTTT.

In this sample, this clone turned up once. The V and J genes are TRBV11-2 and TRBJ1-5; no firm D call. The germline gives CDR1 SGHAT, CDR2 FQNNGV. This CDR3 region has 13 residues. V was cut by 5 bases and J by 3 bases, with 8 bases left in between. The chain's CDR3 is CASSPRANQPQHF. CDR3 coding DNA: TGTGCCAGCAGCCCCCGGGCCAATCAGCCCCAGCATTTT.

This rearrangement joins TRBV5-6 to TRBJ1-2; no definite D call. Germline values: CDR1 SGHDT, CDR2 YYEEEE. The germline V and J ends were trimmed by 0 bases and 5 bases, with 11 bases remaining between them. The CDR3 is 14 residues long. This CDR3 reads CASSLGGWSYGYTF. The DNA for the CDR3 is TGTGCCAGCAGCTTGGGGGGATGGTCTTATGGCTACACCTTC.

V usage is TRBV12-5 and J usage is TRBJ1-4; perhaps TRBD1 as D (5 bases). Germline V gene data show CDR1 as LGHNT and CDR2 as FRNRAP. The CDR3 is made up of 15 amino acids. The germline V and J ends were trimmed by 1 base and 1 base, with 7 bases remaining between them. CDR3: CASGLEGLTNEKLFF. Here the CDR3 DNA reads TGTGCTAGTGGTTTGGAGGGGCTAACTAATGAAAAACTGTTTTTT.

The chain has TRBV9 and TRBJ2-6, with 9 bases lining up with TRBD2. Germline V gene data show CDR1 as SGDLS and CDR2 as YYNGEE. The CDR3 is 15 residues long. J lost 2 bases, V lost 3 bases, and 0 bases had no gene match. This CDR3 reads CASSERGAGANVLTF. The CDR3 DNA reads TGTGCCAGCAGCGAGCGGGGGGCTGGGGCCAACGTCCTGACTTTC.

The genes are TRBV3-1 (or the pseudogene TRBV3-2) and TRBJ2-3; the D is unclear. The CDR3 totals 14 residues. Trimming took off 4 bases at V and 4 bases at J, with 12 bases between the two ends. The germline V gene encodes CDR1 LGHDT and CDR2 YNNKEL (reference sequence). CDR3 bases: TGTGCCAGCAGCCCGCGTCGGGTGGCAGATACGCAGTATTTT. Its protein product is CASSPRRVADTQYF.

DNA of the CDR3: TGTGCCTGGACCCCGGGACAGGCTTCTAACTATGGCTACACCTTC. Protein product: CAWTPGQASNYGYTF. The rearrangement joins TRBV30 to TRBJ1-2; TRBD1 matches 8 bases. With 4 bases clipped from V and 0 bases from J, the junction kept 7 bases outside the gene matches. This CDR3 comprises 15 residues. Germline V gene sequence: CDR1 GTSNPN, CDR2 SVGIG (reference sequence).

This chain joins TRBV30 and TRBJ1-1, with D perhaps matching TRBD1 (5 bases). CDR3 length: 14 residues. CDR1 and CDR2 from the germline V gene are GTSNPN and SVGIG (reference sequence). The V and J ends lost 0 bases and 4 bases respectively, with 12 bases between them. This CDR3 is CAWSVLGRGTEAFF. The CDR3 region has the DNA TGTGCCTGGAGTGTATTAGGGAGGGGCACTGAAGCTTTCTTT.

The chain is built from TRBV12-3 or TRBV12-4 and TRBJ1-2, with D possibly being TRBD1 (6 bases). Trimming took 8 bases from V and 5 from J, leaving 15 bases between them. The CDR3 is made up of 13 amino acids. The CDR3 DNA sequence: TGTGCCAGCGCCCCGGGGGGCGCTTATGGCTACACCTTC. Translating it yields CASAPGGAYGYTF.

CDR3 bases: TGCGCCAGCAGCTTCTCTAGCGGGGGGTTCTCCTACGAGCAGTACTTC. Amino acids: CASSFSSGGFSYEQYF. V gene TRBV5-1 combines with J gene TRBJ2-7; 11 positions agree with TRBD2. The CDR3 length is 16 residues. Looked up from germline, CDR1 is SGHRS and CDR2 is YFSETQ. After removal of 2 bases from V and 0 bases from J, the junction contained 4 bases not matched to a gene.

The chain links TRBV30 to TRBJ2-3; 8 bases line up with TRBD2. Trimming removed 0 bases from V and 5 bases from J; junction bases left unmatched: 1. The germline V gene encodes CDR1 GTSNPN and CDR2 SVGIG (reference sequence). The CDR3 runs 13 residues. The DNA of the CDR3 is TGTGCCTGGAGTGTACGGGAGGGAGATACGCAGTATTTT. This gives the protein CAWSVREGDTQYF.

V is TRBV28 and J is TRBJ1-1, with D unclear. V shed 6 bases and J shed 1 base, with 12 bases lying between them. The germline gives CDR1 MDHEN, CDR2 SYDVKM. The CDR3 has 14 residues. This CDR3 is CASSPTAPNTEAFF. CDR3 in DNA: TGTGCCAGCAGCCCGACGGCCCCGAACACTGAAGCTTTCTTT.

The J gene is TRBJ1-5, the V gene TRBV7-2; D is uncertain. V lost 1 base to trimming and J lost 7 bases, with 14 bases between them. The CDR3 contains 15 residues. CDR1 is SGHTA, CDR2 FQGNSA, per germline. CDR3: CASSLGRSQNQPQHF. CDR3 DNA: TGTGCCAGCAGCTTAGGCAGGTCACAAAACCAGCCCCAGCATTTT.

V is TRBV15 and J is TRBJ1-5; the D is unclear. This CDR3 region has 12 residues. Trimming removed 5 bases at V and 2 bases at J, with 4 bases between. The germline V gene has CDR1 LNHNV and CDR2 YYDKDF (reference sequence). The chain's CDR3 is CATSFGNQPQHF. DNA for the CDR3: TGTGCCACCAGCTTCGGCAATCAGCCCCAGCATTTT.

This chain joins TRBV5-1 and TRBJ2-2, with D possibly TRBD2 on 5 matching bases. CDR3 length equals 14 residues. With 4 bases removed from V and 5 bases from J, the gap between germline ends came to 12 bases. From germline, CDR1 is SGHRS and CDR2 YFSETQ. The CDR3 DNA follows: TGCGCCAGCAGCCCCTTTTCGGGAACCGGGGAGCTGTTTTTT. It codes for CASSPFSGTGELFF.

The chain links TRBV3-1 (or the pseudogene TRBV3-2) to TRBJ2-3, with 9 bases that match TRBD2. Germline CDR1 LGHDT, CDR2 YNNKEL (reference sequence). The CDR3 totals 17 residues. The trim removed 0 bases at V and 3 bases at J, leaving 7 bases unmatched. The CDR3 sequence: CASSQDLRLAETDTQYF. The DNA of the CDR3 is TGTGCCAGCAGCCAAGATCTAAGACTAGCGGAGACAGATACGCAGTATTTT.